The next 13 T cell receptor beta chains were all read from a single sample in a study of blood T cell repertoires in COVID-19. Only in-frame clones appear in the TCRdb table, and some are missing; sequencing was by immunoSEQ multiplex PCR. The data hold 110,000 to 150,000 clones, with more than 65% observed a single time. Sequenced: peripheral blood. Receptor source: an elderly man with acute or convalescent COVID-19.

This chain uses TRBV2 with TRBJ2-2; D is perhaps TRBD2 (5 bases). V shed 7 bases and J shed 7 bases, with 13 bases lying between them. Germline CDR1 is SNHLY and CDR2 is FYNNEI. The CDR3 covers 13 residues. The CDR3 protein is CASMASGFGELFF. The CDR3 DNA reads as TGTGCCAGCATGGCGTCGGGATTCGGGGAGCTGTTTTTT.

The chain is built from TRBV29-1 and TRBJ1-2, with D perhaps TRBD1 (5 bases). V was shortened by 6 bases and J by 6 bases, with 11 bases between the two germline ends. The length of the CDR3 is 11 residues. Germline CDR1 and CDR2: SQVTM and ANQGSEA. The CDR3 bases are TGCAGCGTCCTGGGGGGGGATGGCTACACCTTC. Amino acids: CSVLGGDGYTF. Combining the CDR3 with reference TRBV29-1 and TRBJ1-2 gives the whole variable domain SAVISQKPSRDICQRGTSLTIQCQVDSQVTMMFWYRQQPGQSLTLIATANQGSEATYESGFVIDKFPISRPNLTFSTLTVSNMSPEDSSIYLCSVLGGDGYTFGSGTRLTVV.

This chain joins TRBV3-1 (or the pseudogene TRBV3-2) and TRBJ2-3; 7 bases agree with TRBD2. The length of the CDR3 is 14 residues. J gave up 8 bases and V 3 bases, and 8 bases lay outside the gene matches. The germline CDR1 and CDR2 sequences are LGHDT and YNNKEL (reference sequence). The CDR3 loop is CASSQPGPGGTQYF. The DNA for the CDR3 is TGTGCCAGCAGCCAGCCGGGCCCGGGGGGTACGCAGTATTTT.

The chain carries TRBV18 and TRBJ2-2; the D is unclear. This CDR3 spans 13 amino acids. Between the trimmed V and J ends, which lost 4 bases and 6 bases, there was a span of 9 bases. CDR1 is KGHSH, CDR2 LQKENI, per germline. The CDR3 reads CASSLQRSGELFF. DNA for the CDR3: TGTGCCAGCTCACTGCAGCGTTCCGGGGAGCTGTTTTTT.

This clone has just a few counts. The V and J genes are TRBV18 and TRBJ1-3, with a possible D match to TRBD1 (6 bases). The CDR3 runs to 16 residues. Germline lookup yields CDR1 KGHSH and CDR2 LQKENI. V was shortened by 3 bases and J by 1 base, with 13 bases between the two germline ends. The CDR3 DNA reads as TGTGCCAGCTCACCGGAGTTGGGGGCATCTGGAAACACCATATATTTT. Its protein product is CASSPELGASGNTIYF.

The V gene is TRBV10-2, the J gene TRBJ2-7, with TRBD1 identical over 8 bases. Unmatched junction bases numbered 0, after V lost 6 bases and J lost 2 bases. The CDR3 covers 12 residues. Germline V gives CDR1 WSHSY, CDR2 SAAADI. Written as DNA, the CDR3 is TGCGCCAGCAGACAGGGGGCCTACGAGCAGTACTTC. Translating it yields CASRQGAYEQYF.

This chain uses TRBV11-2 with TRBJ2-7; D gene uncertain. V lost 5 bases and J lost 2, with 13 bases in between. This CDR3 is 14 amino acids long. Germline values: CDR1 SGHAT, CDR2 FQNNGV. CDR3 DNA sequence: TGTGCCAGCAGCGCTAGAGTACATACCTACGAGCAGTACTTC. Protein product: CASSARVHTYEQYF.

The J gene is TRBJ1-1, the V gene TRBV29-1, with D perhaps TRBD1 (6 bases). The CDR3 loop spans 12 amino acids. V was clipped by 6 bases and J by 3 bases, with 11 bases between them. Germline CDR1 SQVTM, CDR2 ANQGSEA. CDR3 coding DNA: TGCAGCGTCAAACAGGGCTACACTGAAGCTTTCTTT. Protein: CSVKQGYTEAFF.

The V call is TRBV24-1, the J call TRBJ2-1; no firm D call. Looked up from germline, CDR1 is KGHDR and CDR2 is SFDVKD. CDR3 length: 14 residues. V shed 1 base and J shed 6 bases, with 9 bases lying between them. For the CDR3, the DNA is TGTGCCACCAGTGATTTCGCCCGCGGCAATGAGCAGTTCTTC. This sequence encodes CATSDFARGNEQFF.

The chain recombines TRBV7-2 with TRBJ2-1; 10 bases fit TRBD2. V trimming: 5 bases; J trimming: 4 bases; junction bases outside the gene matches: 5. Germline V gene sequence: CDR1 SGHTA, CDR2 FQGNSA. This CDR3 is built from 15 residues. This CDR3 is CASSQSGGVYNEQFF. CDR3 DNA sequence: TGTGCCAGCAGCCAGAGCGGGGGGGTGTACAATGAGCAGTTCTTC.

The chain joins TRBV20-1 to TRBJ2-3, with D possibly matching TRBD1 (6 bases). The germline CDR1 and CDR2 sequences are DFQATT and SNEGSKA (reference sequence). Trimming took 6 bases from V and 14 from J, leaving 12 bases between them. The CDR3 runs 9 residues. CDR3 region: CSAGQLLYF. The CDR3 nucleotides are TGCAGTGCGGGACAATTGCTGTATTTT.

This clone was detected many times. The chain employs TRBV5-8 and TRBJ1-2, with 7 nucleotides matching TRBD1. The V gene end was trimmed by 4 bases and the J gene end by 4 bases; junction bases not matched to a gene: 4. The germline V gene encodes CDR1 SGHTS and CDR2 YDEGEE. CDR3 size: 13 residues. The CDR3 reads CASSRGQIYGYTF. The CDR3 nucleotides are TGTGCCAGCAGCCGGGGACAGATCTATGGCTACACCTTC. The whole variable domain, remainder taken from reference TRBV5-8 and TRBJ1-2, is EAGVTQSPTHLIKTRGQQATLRCSPISGHTSVYWYQQALGLGLQFLLWYDEGEERNRGNFPPRFSGRQFPNYSSELNVNALELEDSALYLCASSRGQIYGYTFGSGTRLTVV.

The gene calls are TRBV30 and TRBJ1-6, with TRBD1 identical over 9 bases. There are 15 residues in the CDR3. V shed 8 bases, J shed 7 bases, and the junction held 12 bases outside the gene matches. CDR1 is GTSNPN, CDR2 SVGIG, per germline (reference sequence). This chain's CDR3 is CAGMGGTGPNSPLHF. The CDR3 DNA reads TGTGCCGGAATGGGAGGGACAGGGCCCAATTCACCCCTCCACTTT.